A selection of T cell receptor beta chains follows, all from one sample in a study of T cell responses to AZD1222 COVID-19 vaccine. Measured with immunoSEQ multiplex PCR; TCRdb has only the in-frame clones, and not every one. Of approximately 200,000 clones listed, roughly nine tenths are singletons. This sample comprised peripheral blood, obtained 28 days after the second AZD1222 dose. These receptors originate from an adult who received the AZD1222 COVID-19 vaccine. CDR3s include the opening cysteine and the closing phenylalanine or tryptophan. D genes are given only for firm matches. Part of the rows lack a size; the others show once, few, many or a class for expanded clones.

CDR3nt,CDR3aa,abundance,d_gene,j_gene,v_gene
TGTGCCAGTAGGATAACGGGGGAAGATCGGACTGAAGCTTTCTTT,CASRITGEDRTEAFF,NA,NA,TRBJ1-1,TRBV19
TGTGCCAGCAGCTTTGGGGGCGGGACTCGCCGTCGAGCGGAGACCCAGTACTTC,CASSFGGGTRRRAETQYF,NA,NA,TRBJ2-5,TRBV11-2
TGTGCCAGCAGTGAAGCCGTCTACAGGGGAGAGGGCTACACCTTC,CASSEAVYRGEGYTF,NA,TRBD1,TRBJ1-2,TRBV2
TGTGCCAGCAGTTCCCCTTCGGTCCAGCATTTT,CASSSPSVQHF,once,NA,TRBJ1-5,TRBV6-5
TGTGCCAGCAGCTTGAAAGGTGAAGCTTTCTTT,CASSLKGEAFF,NA,NA,TRBJ1-1,TRBV11-3
TGTGCCAGCAGTTTAAGGCCCGGGACAGGGATCAGTTTCACTGAAGCTTTCTTT,CASSLRPGTGISFTEAFF,NA,TRBD1,TRBJ1-1,TRBV27
TGTGCCAGCAGCCAAAGGACCATGGGCACTGAAGCTTTCTTT,CASSQRTMGTEAFF,NA,NA,TRBJ1-1,TRBV3-1/TRBV3-2
TGTGCCAGCAGTTACCGGGGGCCCGGGGAGCTGTTTTTT,CASSYRGPGELFF,NA,NA,TRBJ2-2,TRBV28
TGTGCCAGCAGGCCGGGACAGGGGAGCTATGGCTACACCTTC,CASRPGQGSYGYTF,NA,TRBD1,TRBJ1-2,TRBV6-5
TGTGCCAGCAGTTCCGAATGGAGGGGATATCAGTACTTC,CASSSEWRGYQYF,NA,NA,TRBJ2-7,TRBV27
TGCGCCAGCAGCTGGACCGCTTACAATGAGCAGTTCTTC,CASSWTAYNEQFF,once,NA,TRBJ2-1,TRBV5-1
TGTGCCAGCAGCCAAGGCTTTGGAGAAAAACTGTTTTTT,CASSQGFGEKLFF,NA,NA,TRBJ1-4,TRBV3-1/TRBV3-2
TGTGCTAGTGGTCTCATTACGAGGGGAGCTAATAGCAATCAGCCCCAGCATTTT,CASGLITRGANSNQPQHF,NA,NA,TRBJ1-5,TRBV12-5
TGTGCCAGCAGCTTAATTCCCGGGGAGCTGTTTTTT,CASSLIPGELFF,NA,NA,TRBJ2-2,TRBV7-3
TGTGCCAGCAGCCAGACAGGGCACGGCAATCAGCCCCAGCATTTT,CASSQTGHGNQPQHF,NA,TRBD1,TRBJ1-5,TRBV9
TGTGCCAGCAGCGCCTCGGGGCGTTGGGCGGCCTCCTACAATGAGCAGTTCTTC,CASSASGRWAASYNEQFF,NA,NA,TRBJ2-1,TRBV9
TGCGCCAGCCTGGGTAGAGTCAATCAGCCCCAGCATTTT,CASLGRVNQPQHF,once,NA,TRBJ1-5,TRBV10-2
TGTGCCAGCAGCTTAGTTGGTTATCCCCCCTACGAGCAGTACTTC,CASSLVGYPPYEQYF,NA,NA,TRBJ2-7,TRBV7-9
TGTGCCAGCAGGATACTAGCGGGAGTTGATGAGCAGTTCTTC,CASRILAGVDEQFF,NA,TRBD2,TRBJ2-1,TRBV6-5
TGTGCCAGCAGGCATCGGGCTCAGCCCCAGCATTTT,CASRHRAQPQHF,NA,NA,TRBJ1-5,TRBV12-3/TRBV12-4
TGTGCCAGCAGCCCCATAGTCCGCTACGAGCAGTACTTC,CASSPIVRYEQYF,NA,NA,TRBJ2-7,TRBV4-2
TGCAGTGTCTGGATTAACACTGAAGCTTTCTTT,CSVWINTEAFF,NA,NA,TRBJ1-1,TRBV20-1
TGTGCCAGCTCCCAATACCAGGGGAGCTCCTATAATTCACCCCTCCACTTT,CASSQYQGSSYNSPLHF,NA,NA,TRBJ1-6,TRBV18
TGCGCCAGCAACCTCCAAGGGGCAGGACAAGAGACCCAGTACTTC,CASNLQGAGQETQYF,NA,NA,TRBJ2-5,TRBV5-1
TGCGCCACCTCAACAGGGGGGACCACTGAAGCTTTCTTT,CATSTGGTTEAFF,once,TRBD1,TRBJ1-1,TRBV5-1
TGTGCCAGCAGTTTGGAGGGGCTCGTGAATCAGCCCCAGCATTTT,CASSLEGLVNQPQHF,NA,NA,TRBJ1-5,TRBV27
TGTGCCAGCATGGCGTTTGCAACTAATGAAAAACTGTTTTTT,CASMAFATNEKLFF,NA,NA,TRBJ1-4,TRBV2
TGTGCCAGCTCCCCAGTACCACAGGGAATTGAAAAACTGTTTTTT,CASSPVPQGIEKLFF,NA,NA,TRBJ1-4,TRBV18
TGTGCCAGCAGTTCTACGGGGCAGTCTCATGGCTACACCTTC,CASSSTGQSHGYTF,once,NA,TRBJ1-2,TRBV6-5
TGTGCCAGCAGCGTGGACAGGGAAGGAGGCTACACCTTC,CASSVDREGGYTF,NA,TRBD1,TRBJ1-2,TRBV9
TGTGCCAGCAGTTCCCCGGGACTAGCGGCTTATACGCAGTATTTT,CASSSPGLAAYTQYF,once,TRBD2,TRBJ2-3,TRBV6-2/TRBV6-3
TGTGCCAGCAGTCCCGGGACTAGCGGGAGCAGGAACGAGCAGTACTTC,CASSPGTSGSRNEQYF,NA,TRBD2,TRBJ2-7,TRBV28
TGCGCCAGCAGCATAGGGACAGGCTCCTACGAGCAGTACTTC,CASSIGTGSYEQYF,NA,TRBD1,TRBJ2-7,TRBV5-1
TGCGCCAGCAGCCAAGATCAGTTATTTGGCTATGGCTACACCTTC,CASSQDQLFGYGYTF,NA,NA,TRBJ1-2,TRBV4-1
TGTGCCAGCAGCTTAATCGGGGGATTAAGGATCGGCAGCACCGGGGAGCTGTTTTTT,CASSLIGGLRIGSTGELFF,once,NA,TRBJ2-2,TRBV11-2
TGTGCCAGCAGTTTAAGGGTGGGGCAGCCCCAGCATTTT,CASSLRVGQPQHF,NA,NA,TRBJ1-5,TRBV27
TGTGCCAGCAGGCCGGGGGGGGCGGGCAATCAGCCCCAGCATTTT,CASRPGGAGNQPQHF,NA,NA,TRBJ1-5,TRBV6-5
TGTGCCAGCAGCTTGGATGGAAGAGGGGGTGAGCGGGGTGAGCAGTTCTTC,CASSLDGRGGERGEQFF,NA,NA,TRBJ2-1,TRBV7-3
TGCGCCAGCAGTGAGTCCCGGCCAGGCGGGAACGAGCAGTACTTC,CASSESRPGGNEQYF,NA,NA,TRBJ2-7,TRBV10-1
TGTGCCAGCAATCCGGCGGGCGCCTACAATGAGCAGTTCTTC,CASNPAGAYNEQFF,NA,NA,TRBJ2-1,TRBV28
TGTGCCAGCAGCGAAAGGAACACCGGGGAGCTGTTTTTT,CASSERNTGELFF,NA,NA,TRBJ2-2,TRBV9